This TCR beta chain was identified during a study of beta chain features in type 1 diabetes. V lost 2 bases and J lost 4, with 13 bases in between. Germline CDR1 and CDR2: SGHRS and YFSETQ. The CDR3 has 16 residues. On this clone itself: The antigen remains unidentified.

Sequenced material consisted of expressed TCRB transcripts (all of the isolated RNA was reverse transcribed). Measured with immunoSEQ multiplex PCR; TCRdb has only the in-frame clones, and not every one. The top ten hold more than 0.75% of the sample, which has about 170,000 clones, around 8% seen once. Averaging around 120 mL, one heparinised blood draw was given by each donor. Study results and caveats: Across patients, naive, central memory and Treg TCRB repertoires exhibited apparently greater similarity than was observed across healthy donors. Whether HLA type affects TCRB rearrangement stayed undetermined in the present work. Shortening that was moderate but significant affected the TCRB CDR3s of Type 1 diabetes patients in all four CD4+ subsets.

The sample taken for sequencing was central memory CD4+ T cells from blood. V is TRBV5-1 and J is TRBJ2-6, with a tentative D call TRBD2 (7 bases). The origin of this receptor is a woman in her forties with type 1 diabetes. DNA of the CDR3: TGCGCCAGCAGCTTAAGGGGGGGCGCCGGGGCCAACGTCCTGACTTTC. Translated, it gives CASSLRGGAGANVLTF.